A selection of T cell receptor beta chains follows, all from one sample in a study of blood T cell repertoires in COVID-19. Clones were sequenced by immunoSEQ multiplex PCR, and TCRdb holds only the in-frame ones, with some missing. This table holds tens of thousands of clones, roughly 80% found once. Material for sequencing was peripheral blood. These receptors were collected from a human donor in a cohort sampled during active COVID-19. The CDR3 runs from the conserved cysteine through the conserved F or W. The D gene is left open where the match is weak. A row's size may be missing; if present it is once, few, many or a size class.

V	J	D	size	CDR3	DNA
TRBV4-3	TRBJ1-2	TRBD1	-	CASSPGTAYGYTF	TGCGCCAGCAGCCCCGGGACAGCCTATGGCTACACCTTC
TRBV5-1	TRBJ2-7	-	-	CASSLAFEGPAYEQYF	TGCGCCAGCAGCTTGGCGTTTGAGGGCCCCGCCTACGAGCAGTACTTC
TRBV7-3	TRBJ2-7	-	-	CASSFGGSYEQYF	TGTGCCAGCAGCTTCGGGGGATCCTACGAGCAGTACTTC
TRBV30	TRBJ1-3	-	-	CAFRPMAGNTIYF	TGTGCCTTCCGTCCCATGGCAGGAAACACCATATATTTT
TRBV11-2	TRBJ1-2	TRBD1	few	CASSSQGARGYTF	TGTGCCAGCAGCTCCCAGGGGGCGCGGGGCTACACCTTC
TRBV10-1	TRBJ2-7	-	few	CANPRGRRPNHVPDPYEQYF	TGCGCCAACCCCAGGGGCAGGAGGCCCAACCACGTACCAGACCCCTACGAGCAGTACTTC
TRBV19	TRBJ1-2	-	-	CASSIQSADSYGYTF	TGTGCCAGTAGTATTCAGTCAGCCGACTCATATGGCTACACCTTC
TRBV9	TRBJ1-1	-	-	CASSKGADRMNTEAFF	TGTGCCAGCAGCAAGGGCGCCGACAGGATGAACACTGAAGCTTTCTTT
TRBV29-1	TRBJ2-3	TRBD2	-	CSALRPSGGTHTQYF	TGCAGCGCCTTACGGCCTAGCGGGGGGACACATACGCAGTATTTT
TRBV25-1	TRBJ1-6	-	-	CASSEGDYSPLHF	TGTGCCAGCAGTGAAGGGGACTATTCACCCCTCCACTTT
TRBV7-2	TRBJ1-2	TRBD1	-	CASSLPGTDYYGYTF	TGTGCCAGCAGCTTACCCGGGACAGATTATTATGGCTACACCTTC
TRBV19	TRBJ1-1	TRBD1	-	CASSLQGGNTEAFF	TGTGCCAGTAGTTTACAGGGGGGGAACACTGAAGCTTTCTTT
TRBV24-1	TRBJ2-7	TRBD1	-	CATSDSGQDEQYF	TGTGCCACCAGTGATTCCGGACAGGACGAGCAGTACTTC
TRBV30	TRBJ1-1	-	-	CAWSPTGMNTEAFF	TGTGCCTGGAGCCCCACAGGGATGAACACTGAAGCTTTCTTT
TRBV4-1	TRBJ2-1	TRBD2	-	CASSHLAGGQNEQFF	TGCGCCAGCAGCCATCTAGCGGGAGGACAAAATGAGCAGTTCTTC
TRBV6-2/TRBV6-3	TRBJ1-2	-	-	CASSDQGLDGYTF	TGTGCCAGCAGTGACCAGGGATTGGATGGCTACACCTTC
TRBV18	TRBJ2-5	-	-	CASSPPILSSQETQYF	TGTGCCAGCTCACCACCGATTTTGAGTTCCCAAGAGACCCAGTACTTC
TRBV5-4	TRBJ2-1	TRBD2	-	CASSFGGRDYNEQFF	TGTGCCAGCAGCTTTGGCGGGAGGGACTACAATGAGCAGTTCTTC
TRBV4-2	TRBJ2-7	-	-	CASSQVPTRSYEQYF	TGTGCCAGCAGCCAAGTCCCTACCCGCTCCTACGAGCAGTACTTC
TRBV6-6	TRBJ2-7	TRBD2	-	CASSYTDGGGSYEQYF	TGTGCCAGCAGTTACACTGATGGGGGGGGGTCCTACGAGCAGTACTTC
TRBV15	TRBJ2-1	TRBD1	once	CATSSGQGAFYEQFF	TGTGCCACCAGCAGTGGGCAGGGGGCTTTTTATGAGCAGTTCTTC
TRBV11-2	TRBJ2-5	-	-	CASSLGGQIGETQYF	TGTGCCAGCAGCTTAGGGGGGCAGATAGGGGAGACCCAGTACTTC
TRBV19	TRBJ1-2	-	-	CASRIAGVDGYTF	TGTGCCAGTAGGATCGCCGGGGTAGATGGCTACACCTTC
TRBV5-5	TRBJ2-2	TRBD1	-	CASSLKGQGVTNTGELFF	TGTGCCAGCAGCTTAAAGGGACAGGGGGTAACGAACACCGGGGAGCTGTTTTTT
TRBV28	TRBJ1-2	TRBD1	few	CATLTGVYYGYTF	TGTGCCACCCTAACAGGGGTATACTATGGCTACACCTTC
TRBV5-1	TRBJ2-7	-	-	CASRASSHEQYF	TGCGCCAGCAGGGCTAGCAGCCACGAGCAGTACTTC
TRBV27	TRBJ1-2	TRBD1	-	CASSLGTGGDGYTF	TGTGCCAGCAGTTTAGGGACAGGGGGGGATGGCTACACCTTC
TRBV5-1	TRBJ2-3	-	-	CASSLGQGSTDTQYF	TGCGCCAGCAGCTTGGGGCAGGGATCCACAGATACGCAGTATTTT
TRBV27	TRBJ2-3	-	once	CASSLYRETDTQYF	TGTGCCAGCAGTTTGTACCGGGAGACAGATACGCAGTATTTT
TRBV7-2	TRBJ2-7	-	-	CASSFSPSGLGEQYF	TGTGCCAGCAGCTTTAGCCCCTCCGGTTTGGGCGAGCAGTACTTC
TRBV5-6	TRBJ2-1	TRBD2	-	CASSARDGGGPNEQFF	TGTGCCAGCAGCGCGCGGGACGGGGGAGGGCCCAATGAGCAGTTCTTC
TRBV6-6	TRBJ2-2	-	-	CASRTRGAGELFF	TGTGCCAGCAGGACCAGGGGGGCCGGGGAGCTGTTTTTT
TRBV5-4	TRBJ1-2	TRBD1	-	CASSLVTGGLYGYTF	TGTGCCAGCAGCTTGGTAACAGGGGGACTCTATGGCTACACCTTC
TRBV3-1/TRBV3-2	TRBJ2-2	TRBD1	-	CASSFWAGQGARGGELFF	TGTGCCAGCAGCTTCTGGGCGGGACAGGGGGCGCGAGGCGGGGAGCTGTTTTTT
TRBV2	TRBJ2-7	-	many	CASLREFGEQYF	TGTGCCAGCTTGAGGGAGTTCGGAGAGCAGTACTTC
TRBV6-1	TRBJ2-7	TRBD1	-	CASSEAGGPTYEQYF	TGTGCCAGCAGTGAAGCAGGGGGCCCAACCTACGAGCAGTACTTC
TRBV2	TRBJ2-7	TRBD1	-	CASRGQATGNEQYF	TGTGCCAGCAGAGGACAGGCCACGGGAAACGAGCAGTACTTC
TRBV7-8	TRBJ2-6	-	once	CASSLLAGALSGANVLTF	TGTGCCAGCAGCTTACTGGCGGGGGCCCTCTCTGGGGCCAACGTCCTGACTTTC
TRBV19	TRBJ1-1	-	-	CASMGGATEAFF	TGTGCCAGTATGGGAGGGGCCACTGAAGCTTTCTTT
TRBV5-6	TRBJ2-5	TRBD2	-	CASSLALAGGPQTQYF	TGTGCCAGCAGCTTGGCATTAGCGGGGGGGCCGCAGACCCAGTACTTC
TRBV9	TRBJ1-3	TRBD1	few	CASSVVPGQGNTIYF	TGTGCCAGCAGCGTGGTACCGGGACAGGGAAACACCATATATTTT
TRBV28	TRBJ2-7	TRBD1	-	CASSFKGINNRGRWGYF	TGTGCCAGCAGTTTCAAAGGGATTAACAACAGGGGGCGCTGGGGGTACTTC
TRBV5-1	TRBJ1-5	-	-	CASSLEGQGSNQPQHF	TGCGCCAGCAGCTTGGAAGGGCAGGGAAGCAATCAGCCCCAGCATTTT
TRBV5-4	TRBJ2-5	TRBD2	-	CASSLVPSGGARETQYF	TGTGCCAGCAGCTTGGTCCCTAGCGGGGGGGCCCGAGAGACCCAGTACTTC
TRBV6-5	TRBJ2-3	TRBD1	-	CASRRTGTSTDTQYF	TGTGCCAGCAGAAGGACAGGGACTAGCACAGATACGCAGTATTTT
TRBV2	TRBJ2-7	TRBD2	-	CASSVRTSGGVNEQYF	TGTGCCAGCAGTGTCAGGACTAGCGGGGGGGTCAACGAGCAGTACTTC
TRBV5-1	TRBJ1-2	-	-	CASSALQAHYGYTF	TGCGCCAGCAGCGCGCTACAGGCCCACTATGGCTACACCTTC
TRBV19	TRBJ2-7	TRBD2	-	CASSQFSGAYEQYF	TGTGCCAGTAGTCAGTTTAGCGGGGCCTACGAGCAGTACTTC
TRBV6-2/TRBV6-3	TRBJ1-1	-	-	CASSLTRNTEAFF	TGTGCCAGCAGTTTAACCAGGAACACTGAAGCTTTCTTT
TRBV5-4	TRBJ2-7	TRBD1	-	CASSIRTGGLDEQYF	TGTGCCAGCAGCATCCGGACAGGGGGCTTGGACGAGCAGTACTTC
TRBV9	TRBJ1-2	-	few	CASSASDNYGYTF	TGTGCCAGCAGCGCGTCAGATAACTATGGCTACACCTTC
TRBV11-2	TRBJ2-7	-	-	CASSLGGRPLYEQYF	TGTGCCAGCAGCTTAGGTGGCAGGCCGCTTTACGAGCAGTACTTC
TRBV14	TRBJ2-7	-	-	CASSQGGSYEQYF	TGTGCCAGCAGCCAAGGAGGATCCTACGAGCAGTACTTC
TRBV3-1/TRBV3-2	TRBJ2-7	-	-	CASSQDYRAGTAYEQYF	TGTGCCAGCAGCCAAGATTACAGAGCGGGTACCGCCTACGAGCAGTACTTC
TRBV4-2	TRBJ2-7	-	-	CASSRAGTSSYEQYF	TGTGCCAGCAGCCGAGCGGGGACATCGTCCTACGAGCAGTACTTC
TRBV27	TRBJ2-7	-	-	CASSFGAGNWEQYF	TGTGCCAGCAGTTTTGGGGCGGGGAATTGGGAGCAGTACTTC
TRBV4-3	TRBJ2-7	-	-	CASSHRDTRYEQYF	TGCGCCAGCAGCCACCGGGACACCAGGTACGAGCAGTACTTC
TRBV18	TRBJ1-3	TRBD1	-	CASSRITGARSGNTIYF	TGTGCCAGCTCACGAATTACAGGGGCTCGCTCTGGAAACACCATATATTTT
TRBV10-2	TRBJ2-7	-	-	CASSEGDLGPYEQYF	TGCGCCAGCAGTGAAGGGGATTTAGGACCCTACGAGCAGTACTTC
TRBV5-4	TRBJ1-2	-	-	CASSLTGDSMDYGYTF	TGTGCCAGCAGCTTGACGGGGGACTCGATGGACTATGGCTACACCTTC